One and the same sample provided the 10 T cell receptor beta chains below, sequenced in a study of STAT5B mutations in CD4+ large granular lymphocyte leukemia. Data came from immunoSEQ multiplex PCR; TCRdb stores just in-frame clones and leaves some out. Of around 32,000 clones detected, nearly 80% appear once; the ten largest clones hold about 2.4%. Input material: CD4+ T cells from blood buffy coats. These receptors were obtained from a human donor in good health.

The chain couples TRBV28 to TRBJ1-2, with 7 positions matching TRBD1. The CDR3 length is 15 residues. From germline, CDR1 is MDHEN and CDR2 SYDVKM. The V and J ends lost 7 bases and 2 bases, in that order; junction bases with no gene match: 10. CDR3 protein: CASNPPQGVNYGYTF. The DNA of the CDR3 is TGTGCCAGCAACCCCCCGCAGGGGGTAAACTATGGCTACACCTTC.

This clone was seen a single time. This rearrangement joins TRBV6-6 to TRBJ1-1, with 7 bases identical to TRBD1. Germline CDR1 and CDR2: MNHNY and SVGAGI (reference sequence). The CDR3 consists of 16 residues. V shed 6 bases, J shed 7 bases, and the junction held 17 bases outside the gene matches. DNA for the CDR3: TGTGCCAGCAGCTACAGGGGCCTCAGCCGACGGAGTGAAGCTTTCTTT. Its protein product is CASSYRGLSRRSEAFF.

A few counts support this clone. The genes are TRBV30 and TRBJ1-1, with D uncertain. The V and J ends lost 3 bases and 10 bases respectively, with 21 bases between them. The germline gives CDR1 GTSNPN, CDR2 SVGIG (reference sequence). The CDR3 covers 14 residues. CDR3 residues: CAWSLGSLPSRAFF. Here the CDR3 DNA reads TGTGCCTGGAGCCTAGGATCACTGCCGTCTCGAGCTTTCTTT.

This clone came up a few times. The chain carries TRBV7-9 and TRBJ2-7; 7 nucleotides match TRBD1. J gave up 4 bases and V 7 bases, and 4 bases lay outside the gene matches. The CDR3 spans 12 residues. CDR1 and CDR2 from the germline V gene are SEHNR and FQNEAQ (reference sequence). This CDR3 is CASTRTGYEQYF. CDR3 DNA sequence: TGTGCCAGCACCCGGACAGGATACGAGCAGTACTTC. Full variable domain (rest looked up from reference TRBV7-9 and TRBJ2-7): DTGVSQNPRHKITKRGQNVTFRCDPISEHNRLYWYRQTLGQGPEFLTYFQNEAQLEKSRLLSDRFSAERPKGSFSTLEIQRTEQGDSAMYLCASTRTGYEQYFGPGTRLTVT.

This chain uses TRBV19 with TRBJ1-2; D possibly corresponds to TRBD1 (5 bases). The CDR3 runs to 17 residues. Germline assignment: CDR1 LNHDA and CDR2 SQIVND (reference sequence). V lost 6 bases to trimming and J lost 2 bases, with 22 bases between them. Written as DNA, the CDR3 is TGTGCCAGTAGCAAACAGGTCGCCTGGGCAGCAAACTATGGCTACACCTTC. Its protein product is CASSKQVAWAANYGYTF.

V gene TRBV7-2 combines with J gene TRBJ1-1, with a possible D match to TRBD1 (5 bases). CDR1 SGHTA and CDR2 FQGNSA come from the germline V gene. Trimming pared 8 bases from V and 6 bases from J, leaving 16 bases between. The CDR3 consists of 13 residues. Here the CDR3 DNA reads TGTGCCAGCGGGAAAGGGGACGGTCCTGAAGCTTTCTTT. Translating it yields CASGKGDGPEAFF.

The rearrangement links TRBV18 to TRBJ2-3; TRBD2 might be the D (6 bases). Germline CDR1 and CDR2: KGHSH and LQKENI. Between the trimmed V and J ends, which lost 3 bases and 2 bases, there was a span of 12 bases. The CDR3 has 15 residues. The CDR3 nucleotides are TGTGCCAGCTCACCCCCGGGAGTGCCCACAGATACGCAGTATTTT. It codes for CASSPPGVPTDTQYF.

The chain has TRBV5-4 and TRBJ2-1; D gene unclear. The CDR3 is 14 amino acids. Germline V gene data show CDR1 as SGHNT and CDR2 as YYREEE (reference sequence). V lost 1 base and J 8 bases, leaving 13 bases between the germline ends. CDR3 in amino acids: CASSLSAQWDEQFF. In DNA, the CDR3 is TGTGCCAGCAGCTTGTCGGCGCAATGGGATGAGCAGTTCTTC.

On this clone itself: At one boundary the junction diverges from the germline segment, which might be a read error. The chain recombines TRBV5-5 with TRBJ1-5; D is ambiguous. Germline V gene lookup returns CDR1 SGHKS and CDR2 YYEKEE (reference sequence). There are 15 residues in the CDR3. In DNA, the CDR3 is TGTGCCAGCAGTTTGGGAGTCTTTAGCAATCAGCCCCAGCATTTT. This translates into CASSLGVFSNQPQHF. The entire variable domain, with the rest obtained from reference TRBV5-5 and TRBJ1-5, is as follows: DAGVTQSPTHLIKTRGQQVTLRCSPISGHKSVSWYQQVLGQGPQFIFQYYEKEERGRGNFPDRFSARQFPNYSSELNVNALLLGDSALYLCASSLGVFSNQPQHFGDGTRLSIL.

V is TRBV7-2 and J is TRBJ2-1; 9 bases are shared with TRBD2. V was clipped by 5 bases and J by 6 bases; unmatched bases: 11. CDR3 length: 16 amino acids. Germline CDR1 and CDR2: SGHTA and FQGNSA. CDR3 DNA: TGTGCCAGCAGCGGTAGCGGGAGAGGAAAGTCCAATGAGCAGTTCTTC. Translated, it gives CASSGSGRGKSNEQFF.